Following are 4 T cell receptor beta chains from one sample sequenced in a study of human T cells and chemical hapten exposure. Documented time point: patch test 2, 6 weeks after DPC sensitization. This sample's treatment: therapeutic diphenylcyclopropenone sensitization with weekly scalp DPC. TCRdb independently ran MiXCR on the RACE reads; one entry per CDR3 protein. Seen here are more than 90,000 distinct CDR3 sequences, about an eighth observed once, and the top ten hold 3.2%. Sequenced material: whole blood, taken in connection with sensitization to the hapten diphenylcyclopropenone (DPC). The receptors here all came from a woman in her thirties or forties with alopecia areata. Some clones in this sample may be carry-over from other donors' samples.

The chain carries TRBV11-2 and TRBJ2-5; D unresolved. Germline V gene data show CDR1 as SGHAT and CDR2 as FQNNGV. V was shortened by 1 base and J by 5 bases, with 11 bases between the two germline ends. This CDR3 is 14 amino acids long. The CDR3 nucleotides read TGTGCCAGCAGCTTAGTACCAGCGCTCGAGACCCAGTACTTC. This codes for CASSLVPALETQYF.

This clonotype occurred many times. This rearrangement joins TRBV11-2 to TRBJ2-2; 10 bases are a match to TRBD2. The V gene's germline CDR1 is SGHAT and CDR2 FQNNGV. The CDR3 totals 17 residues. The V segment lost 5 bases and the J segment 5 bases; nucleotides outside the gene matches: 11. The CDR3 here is CASSLSLLAGRTGELFF. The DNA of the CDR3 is TGTGCCAGCAGCCTCTCCTTACTAGCGGGACGGACCGGGGAGCTGTTTTTT.

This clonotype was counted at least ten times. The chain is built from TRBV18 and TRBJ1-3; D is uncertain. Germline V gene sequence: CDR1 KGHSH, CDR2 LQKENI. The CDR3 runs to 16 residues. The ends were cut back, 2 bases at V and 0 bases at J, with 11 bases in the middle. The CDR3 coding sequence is TGTGCCAGCTCACCAGGCAGACTAGCCTCTGGAAACACCATATATTTT. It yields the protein CASSPGRLASGNTIYF. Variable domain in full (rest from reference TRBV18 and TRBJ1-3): NAGVMQNPRHLVRRRGQEARLRCSPMKGHSHVYWYRQLPEEGLKFMVYLQKENIIDESGMPKERFSAEFPKEGPSILRIQQVVRGDSAAYFCASSPGRLASGNTIYFGEGSWLTVV.

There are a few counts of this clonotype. CDR3 sequence (DNA): TGCGCCAGCAGCCAAGACGGCAGACCGAACACCGGGGAGCTGTTTTTT. Its protein is CASSQDGRPNTGELFF. This sequence joins TRBV4-3 and TRBJ2-2; D call uncertain. CDR3 length: 16 amino acids. Trimming removed 0 bases from V and 0 bases from J, with 8 bases in between. The germline gives CDR1 LGHNA, CDR2 YSLEER.